This T cell receptor (beta chain) was captured by sequencing in a study of cytomegalovirus exposure and HLA in healthy donors. Profiled with immunoSEQ multiplex PCR; TCRdb holds only in-frame clones, not every one. The sample carries some 76,000 clones, roughly 94% recorded once. Germline loops: CDR1 SGHRS, CDR2 YFSETQ. This CDR3 has 13 residues. The junction had 3 bases not matched to a gene; V was cut back by 3 bases and J by 5 bases. This chain connects TRBV5-1 to TRBJ2-7, with 9 bases fitting TRBD1. The sequenced material came from PBMCs. The receptor was isolated from a woman in her late teens or twenties in good health and CMV-seropositive. CDR3 coding DNA: TGCGCCAGCAGCTCGGGACAGGGAGACGAGCAGTACTTC. This gives the protein CASSSGQGDEQYF.